One sample yielded the 26 T cell receptor beta chains listed below, sequenced in a study of CD8 T cells in ankylosing spondylitis. MiXCR, run by TCRdb on the 5' RACE reads, gives a single entry per CDR3 protein. Among some 240,000 distinct CDR3 sequences listed, 20% to 30% were seen once. The sequenced sample consisted of blood, either unsorted or a sorted T cell fraction (not recorded which). The receptors come from a male donor with ankylosing spondylitis or in good health (not recorded which).

This clonotype was detected ten times or more. The chain uses TRBV12-3 or TRBV12-4 and TRBJ1-3, with D maybe TRBD1 (5 bases). The CDR3 sequence is 16 residues long. The V and J ends lost 3 bases and 4 bases respectively, with 16 bases between them. The DNA of the CDR3 is TGTGCCAGCAGTTTTAGTTCCCTAGGGGCCGGAAACACCATATATTTT. This gives the protein CASSFSSLGAGNTIYF.

The V and J genes are TRBV29-1 and TRBJ1-1; 9 bases line up with TRBD1. The CDR3 has 13 residues. With V trimmed by 6 bases and J by 5 bases, 7 bases remained unmatched. The germline gives CDR1 SQVTM, CDR2 ANQGSEA. This CDR3 is CSVMDRGMTEAFF. The CDR3 bases are TGCAGCGTCATGGACAGGGGTATGACTGAAGCTTTCTTT.

This chain connects TRBV29-1 to TRBJ2-7; 8 bases are shared with TRBD1. Germline CDR1 is SQVTM and CDR2 is ANQGSEA. This CDR3 spans 16 amino acids. The V segment lost 5 bases and the J segment 0 bases; nucleotides outside the gene matches: 12. The CDR3 DNA reads TGCAGCGTTCGAGGGAGACAGGGGATAAGCTCCTACGAGCAGTACTTC. Its translation: CSVRGRQGISSYEQYF.

The sample holds many counts of this clonotype. CDR3 DNA: TGTGCCAGCAGCTCCGCCAGGGGGTTCGGACTGTTTTTT. Residues: CASSSARGFGLFF. V usage is TRBV7-2 and J usage is TRBJ1-4; 7 positions agree with TRBD1. V shed 4 bases and J 13 bases; nucleotides not matched to a gene: 9. The CDR3 length is 13 residues. Germline V lookup: CDR1 SGHTA, CDR2 FQGNSA.

J is TRBJ1-2 and V is TRBV28; unclear D gene. CDR1 MDHEN and CDR2 SYDVKM come from the germline V gene. The germline V and J ends were trimmed by 4 bases and 4 bases, with 22 bases remaining between them. This CDR3 comprises 17 residues. The CDR3 DNA reads TGTGCCAGCAGTTCCCCACACCCGACGTCCGACATCTATGGCTACACCTTC. Its translation: CASSSPHPTSDIYGYTF.

About this clonotype: The junction and the germline gene differ at one end; a read error may be behind it. The chain has TRBV20-1 and TRBJ2-7, with 9 bases matching TRBD1. The CDR3 length is 17 residues. The germline V gene has CDR1 DFQATT and CDR2 SNEGSKA (reference sequence). The CDR3 here is CCARVTYRGLNSYEQYF. The CDR3 nucleotides read TGCTGTGCTAGAGTTACCTACAGGGGGCTGAACTCCTACGAGCAGTACTTC.

This clonotype appeared many times. The rearrangement joins TRBV2 to TRBJ1-4; D gene uncertain. Germline V gene sequence: CDR1 SNHLY, CDR2 FYNNEI. Trimming left V 4 bases short and J 0 bases short, with 6 bases between. The CDR3 runs 14 residues. Here the CDR3 reads CASSVAPTNEKLFF. The DNA of the CDR3 is TGTGCCAGCAGTGTTGCACCAACTAATGAAAAACTGTTTTTT.

The chain is built from TRBV3-1 and TRBJ2-5; the match to TRBD2 covers 7 bases. The J segment lost 5 bases and the V segment lost 4 bases, leaving 7 bases of the junction unmatched. Germline CDR1 reads LGHDT; CDR2 reads YNNKEL (reference sequence). This CDR3 region has 14 residues. CDR3 sequence reads: CASSPSLAEETQYF. The CDR3 DNA follows: TGTGCCAGCAGCCCCTCCCTAGCGGAGGAGACCCAGTACTTC.

At least ten counts were recorded for this clonotype. The V and J genes are TRBV18 and TRBJ2-3; TRBD1 matches 7 bases. Unmatched junction bases numbered 9, after V lost 2 bases and J lost 4 bases. Germline V lookup: CDR1 KGHSH, CDR2 LQKENI. CDR3 length equals 16 residues. The CDR3 sequence is CASSPTVGQDADTQYF. As DNA, the CDR3 is TGTGCCAGCTCACCAACCGTAGGACAGGATGCAGATACGCAGTATTTT.

V and J are TRBV27 and TRBJ2-3, with 12 bases lining up with TRBD2. The CDR3 is 16 residues long. Losses at the gene ends were 9 bases for V and 3 bases for J; bases not matched to a gene: 10. CDR1 MNHEY and CDR2 SMNVEV come from the germline V gene (reference sequence). For the CDR3, the DNA is TGTGCCAGTCCAGGGAGGACTAGCGGGGTGACAGATACGCAGTATTTT. Its translation is CASPGRTSGVTDTQYF.

This clonotype was observed a handful of times. This chain links TRBV20-1 with TRBJ2-7; 10 bases map to TRBD1. The V gene end was trimmed by 6 bases and the J gene end by 5 bases; junction bases not matched to a gene: 10. This CDR3 region has 14 residues. Germline V gene data show CDR1 as DFQATT and CDR2 as SNEGSKA (reference sequence). CDR3 loop: CSANTGTGDDEQYF. DNA for the CDR3: TGCAGTGCCAACACCGGGACAGGGGATGACGAGCAGTACTTC.

This chain joins TRBV15 and TRBJ2-3, with D maybe TRBD2 (5 bases). The CDR3 is made up of 15 amino acids. Trimming took 2 bases from V and 0 from J, leaving 9 bases between them. Germline-derived CDR1 and CDR2 are LNHNV and YYDKDF (reference sequence). The CDR3 DNA reads as TGTGCCACCAGCAGATCTAGCTACAGCACAGATACGCAGTATTTT. As protein: CATSRSSYSTDTQYF.

This clonotype was seen only a few times. The chain links TRBV3-1 to TRBJ2-7; 8 bases align to TRBD1. V lost 4 bases to trimming and J lost 6 bases; unmatched junction nucleotides: 5. Looked up from germline, CDR1 is LGHDT and CDR2 is YNNKEL (reference sequence). This CDR3 comprises 13 residues. CDR3 sequence: CASSLFGQGEQYF. The CDR3 DNA reads as TGTGCCAGCAGCCTTTTTGGACAGGGCGAGCAGTACTTC.

In its sample, this clonotype was seen many times. CDR3 sequence (DNA): TGCAGTGCTAGAACTGCTGGCTACACCTTC. Residues: CSARTAGYTF. This sequence joins TRBV20-1 and TRBJ1-2; no reliable D call. The CDR3 is made up of 10 amino acids. The germline CDR1 and CDR2 sequences are DFQATT and SNEGSKA (reference sequence). Trimming left V 2 bases short and J 7 bases short, with 5 bases between.

The sample holds many counts of this clonotype. The gene calls are TRBV6-5 and TRBJ2-5; tentative D call: TRBD1 (7 bases). Per germline, CDR1 MNHEY and CDR2 SVGAGI. Deletions cut 6 bases from V and 5 bases from J, with 10 bases between. The CDR3 length is 12 residues. This chain's CDR3 is CASSRGRETQYF. The CDR3 DNA is TGTGCCAGCAGCAGGGGGAGGGAGACCCAGTACTTC.

This clonotype came up many times. The chain employs TRBV11-2 and TRBJ2-2; no clear D gene. This CDR3 region has 14 residues. Germline V gives CDR1 SGHAT, CDR2 FQNNGV. Trimming removed 2 bases at V and 2 bases at J, with 6 bases between. The CDR3: CASSLQVNTGELFF. The DNA of the CDR3 is TGTGCCAGCAGCTTACAGGTTAACACCGGGGAGCTGTTTTTT.

This clonotype has more than one count but fewer than ten. The chain links TRBV18 to TRBJ2-7; D perhaps matches TRBD1 (6 bases). The germline CDR1 and CDR2 sequences are KGHSH and LQKENI. The CDR3 runs 14 residues. V lost 2 bases and J lost 3, with 11 bases in between. The DNA of the CDR3 is TGTGCCAGCTCACCATACAGGGACGACTACGAGCAGTACTTC. Amino acid sequence: CASSPYRDDYEQYF.

This clonotype has at least ten counts. The gene calls are TRBV9 and TRBJ1-5; TRBD1 matches 7 bases. The V segment lost 0 bases and the J segment 6 bases; nucleotides outside the gene matches: 6. The CDR3 extends over 15 amino acids. The V gene's germline CDR1 is SGDLS and CDR2 YYNGEE. As DNA, the CDR3 is TGTGCCAGCAGCGTAGGGGAAGGGGGCACTCAGCCCCAGCATTTT. Amino acids: CASSVGEGGTQPQHF.

This clonotype was seen repeatedly, ten times or more. The chain uses TRBV7-2 and TRBJ1-1; D call uncertain. From germline, CDR1 is SGHTA and CDR2 FQGNSA. The ends were cut back, 1 base at V and 5 bases at J, with 8 bases in the middle. The CDR3 is 13 amino acids. CDR3 residues: CASSLVRETEAFF. The CDR3 DNA reads TGTGCCAGCAGCTTAGTCAGAGAAACTGAAGCTTTCTTT.

This clonotype was counted many times. The chain carries TRBV29-1 and TRBJ2-3; D ambiguous. Trimming shortened V by 3 bases and J by 0 bases, and 10 bases separated the two germline ends. CDR3 length equals 14 residues. CDR1 SQVTM and CDR2 ANQGSEA come from the germline V gene. The CDR3 reads CSVEFGTSTDTQYF. DNA of the CDR3: TGCAGCGTTGAGTTCGGAACTAGCACAGATACGCAGTATTTT.

This clonotype was seen a few times. This chain uses TRBV9 with TRBJ1-5; D remains unclear. The germline CDR1 and CDR2 sequences are SGDLS and YYNGEE. Trimming pared 0 bases from V and 1 base from J, leaving 8 bases between. The CDR3 length is 15 residues. The CDR3 sequence is CASSVGQTSNQPQHF. The CDR3, as DNA: TGTGCCAGCAGCGTAGGTCAAACGAGCAATCAGCCCCAGCATTTT.

The chain is built from TRBV12-3 or TRBV12-4 and TRBJ1-5; D possibly corresponds to TRBD1 (5 bases). The V and J ends lost 2 bases and 7 bases respectively, with 12 bases between them. There are 14 residues in the CDR3. CDR3 loop: CASSLLGQVQPQHF. The CDR3 bases are TGTGCCAGCAGTTTATTAGGACAAGTGCAGCCCCAGCATTTT.

The chain recombines TRBV29-1 with TRBJ2-1; 7 bases fit TRBD2. This CDR3 spans 13 amino acids. The V gene's germline CDR1 is SQVTM and CDR2 ANQGSEA. The V and J ends lost 6 bases and 10 bases, in that order; junction bases with no gene match: 12. CDR3 sequence reads: CSVHGGEGWEQFF. The CDR3 coding sequence is TGCAGCGTCCATGGGGGGGAGGGTTGGGAGCAGTTCTTC.

This chain uses TRBV10-3 with TRBJ2-1; 9 nucleotides match TRBD2. Germline lookup yields CDR1 ENHRY and CDR2 SYGVKD. This CDR3 is built from 16 residues. The trim removed 2 bases at V and 4 bases at J, leaving 6 bases unmatched. CDR3 amino acids: CAISEPAGGDYNEQFF. In DNA form, the CDR3 reads TGTGCCATCAGTGAGCCAGCGGGGGGCGATTACAATGAGCAGTTCTTC.

As regards this clonotype: A much larger clone lies one base from this, so it may be a read error. The chain couples TRBV20-1 to TRBJ2-3; 8 bases match TRBD1. CDR3 length: 15 amino acids. Looked up from germline, CDR1 is DFQATT and CDR2 is SNEGSKA (reference sequence). In DNA form, the CDR3 reads TGCTGTGCTGCAGGGGGCACGGGACACACAGATACGCAGTATTTT. This sequence encodes CCAAGGTGHTDTQYF.

The table lists this clonotype with a few counts. CDR3 amino acids: CSASQRDRGGYTF. The CDR3 nucleotides are TGCAGTGCTAGCCAACGGGACAGGGGGGGCTACACCTTC. The chain is built from TRBV20-1 and TRBJ1-2, with 11 positions matching TRBD1. This CDR3 has 13 amino acids. Germline CDR1 DFQATT, CDR2 SNEGSKA (reference sequence). Germline trimming cut 3 bases from V and 8 bases from J; bases unmatched to any gene: 5.